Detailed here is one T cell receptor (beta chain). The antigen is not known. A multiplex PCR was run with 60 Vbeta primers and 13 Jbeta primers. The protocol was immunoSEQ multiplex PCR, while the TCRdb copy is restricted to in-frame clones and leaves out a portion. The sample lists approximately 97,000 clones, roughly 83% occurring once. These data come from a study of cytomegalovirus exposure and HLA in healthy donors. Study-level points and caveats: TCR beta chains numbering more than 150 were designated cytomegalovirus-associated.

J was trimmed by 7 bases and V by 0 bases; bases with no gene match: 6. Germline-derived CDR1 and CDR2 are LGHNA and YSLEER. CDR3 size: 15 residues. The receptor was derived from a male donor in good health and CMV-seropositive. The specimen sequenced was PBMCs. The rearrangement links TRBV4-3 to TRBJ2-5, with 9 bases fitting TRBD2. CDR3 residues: CASSQEAGGQGTQYF. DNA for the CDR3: TGCGCCAGCAGCCAAGAGGCGGGGGGGCAGGGGACCCAGTACTTC.